Shown below are 29 T cell receptor beta chains from a single sample sequenced in a study of blood T cell repertoires in COVID-19. Sequencing used immunoSEQ multiplex PCR; TCRdb keeps in-frame clones, though not all of them. The sample has approximately 180,000 clones, around 85% seen once; the top ten hold approximately 10%. Source material: peripheral blood. These receptors originate from a human donor with active or convalescent COVID-19. The donor label of this sample is uncertain.

V gene TRBV7-6 combines with J gene TRBJ1-6; unclear D gene. The CDR3 totals 14 residues. With 8 bases removed from V and 7 bases from J, the gap between germline ends came to 15 bases. Germline V gene data show CDR1 as SGHVS and CDR2 as FNYEAQ. The CDR3 spells CASGLGLRNSPLHF. The CDR3 DNA follows: TGTGCCAGCGGATTGGGTCTCAGGAATTCACCCCTCCACTTT.

V is TRBV7-2 and J is TRBJ2-5; 7 nucleotides line up with TRBD1. Germline V gene data show CDR1 as SGHTA and CDR2 as FQGNSA. With 3 bases clipped from V and 2 bases from J, the junction kept 3 bases outside the gene matches. This CDR3 is 14 amino acids long. CDR3: CASSFDRVQETQYF. The DNA of the CDR3 is TGTGCCAGCAGCTTCGACAGGGTACAAGAGACCCAGTACTTC.

Here the CDR3 reads CASRGQGGLGGELFF. In DNA form, the CDR3 reads TGTGCCAGTCGCGGACAAGGGGGCTTGGGCGGGGAGCTGTTTTTT. This sequence joins TRBV19 and TRBJ2-2; 7 positions match TRBD1. CDR1 and CDR2 from the germline V gene are LNHDA and SQIVND (reference sequence). Trimming cost V 8 bases and J 7 bases; bases outside gene matches: 13. The CDR3 loop spans 15 amino acids. The full variable domain, in which reference TRBV19 and TRBJ2-2 provide the parts outside the CDR3, is DGGITQSPKYLFRKEGQNVTLSCEQNLNHDAMYWYRQDPGQGLRLIYYSQIVNDFQKGDIAEGYSVSREKKESFPLTVTSAQKNPTAFYLCASRGQGGLGGELFFGEGSRLTVL.

V gene TRBV3-1 (or the pseudogene TRBV3-2) combines with J gene TRBJ1-1; D possibly corresponds to TRBD1 (5 bases). V gave up 1 base and J gave up 7 bases, with 19 bases separating them. The germline gives CDR1 LGHDT, CDR2 YNNKEL (reference sequence). This CDR3 spans 16 amino acids. The CDR3, as DNA: TGTGCCAGCAGCCAAGCCCCTGCCGGGGGGTTGGGTGAAGCTTTCTTT. It specifies CASSQAPAGGLGEAFF.

J is TRBJ1-1 and V is TRBV30, with 9 bases that match TRBD1. The CDR3 extends over 14 amino acids. With 2 bases clipped from V and 5 bases from J, the junction kept 6 bases outside the gene matches. Per the germline V gene, CDR1 is GTSNPN and CDR2 is SVGIG (reference sequence). The chain's CDR3 is CAWSPRTGDTEAFF. As DNA, the CDR3 is TGTGCCTGGAGTCCTCGGACAGGGGATACTGAAGCTTTCTTT.

The genes are TRBV7-8 and TRBJ1-3; TRBD1 might be the D (5 bases). Germline V CDR1 and CDR2: SGHVS, FQNEAQ. CDR3 size: 17 residues. V lost 1 base, J lost 4 bases, and 17 bases lay in between. The chain's CDR3 is CASSLGAVGVVGNTIYF. DNA for the CDR3: TGTGCCAGCAGCTTAGGGGCAGTAGGGGTAGTAGGAAACACCATATATTTT.

This clone has only one observation. The rearrangement links TRBV9 to TRBJ2-1; TRBD2 matches at 9 bases. CDR1 and CDR2 from the germline V gene are SGDLS and YYNGEE. With 0 bases clipped from V and 7 bases from J, the junction kept 2 bases outside the gene matches. The CDR3 sequence is 14 residues long. This CDR3 is CASSVDLAGNEQFF. The CDR3 nucleotides are TGTGCCAGCAGCGTAGATCTAGCGGGGAATGAGCAGTTCTTC.

CDR3 protein: CASRAFGLAGGTNTGELFF. The CDR3 DNA reads TGCGCCAGCAGGGCGTTCGGACTAGCGGGGGGGACGAACACCGGGGAGCTGTTTTTT. The chain recombines TRBV10-2 with TRBJ2-2; 15 nucleotides agree with TRBD2. CDR1 is WSHSY and CDR2 is SAAADI in the germline V gene. CDR3 length equals 19 residues. Germline trimming cut 6 bases from V and 0 bases from J; bases unmatched to any gene: 8.

The chain links TRBV24-1 to TRBJ2-6; 9 nucleotides match TRBD1. The CDR3 has 19 amino acids. Germline CDR1 KGHDR, CDR2 SFDVKD. The J segment lost 0 bases and the V segment lost 5 bases, leaving 10 bases of the junction unmatched. CDR3 in amino acids: CATSASLGTGNSGANVLTF. As DNA, the CDR3 is TGTGCCACCAGTGCCTCACTTGGGACAGGGAACTCTGGGGCCAACGTCCTGACTTTC.

V is TRBV19 and J is TRBJ1-2, with a tentative D call TRBD1 (6 bases). CDR1 is LNHDA, CDR2 SQIVND, per germline (reference sequence). This CDR3 spans 15 amino acids. V was shortened by 1 base and J by 7 bases, with 16 bases between the two germline ends. For the CDR3, the DNA is TGTGCCAGTAGTATAGGGTTTGCGAGGGGGACTGGCTACACCTTC. Amino acid sequence: CASSIGFARGTGYTF.

This clone was detected only once. The rearrangement links TRBV2 to TRBJ1-5, with D possibly being TRBD1 (5 bases). This CDR3 comprises 13 residues. Between the trimmed V and J ends, which lost 7 bases and 7 bases, there was a span of 14 bases. CDR1 SNHLY and CDR2 FYNNEI come from the germline V gene. CDR3 protein: CASTPGYPQPQHF. CDR3 coding DNA: TGTGCCAGCACCCCAGGGTATCCCCAGCCCCAGCATTTT. The variable domain in full, completed from reference TRBV2 and TRBJ1-5, reads EPEVTQTPSHQVTQMGQEVILRCVPISNHLYFYWYRQILGQKVEFLVSFYNNEISEKSEIFDDQFSVERPDGSNFTLKIRSTKLEDSAMYFCASTPGYPQPQHFGDGTRLSIL.

This sequence joins TRBV18 and TRBJ1-1; 7 positions match TRBD1. Germline V gene sequence: CDR1 KGHSH, CDR2 LQKENI. V lost 5 bases to trimming and J lost 4 bases; unmatched junction nucleotides: 7. The CDR3 extends over 14 amino acids. In DNA form, the CDR3 reads TGTGCCAGCTCATCCGGACAGGTTCTCACTGAAGCTTTCTTT. Its protein is CASSSGQVLTEAFF.

The chain uses TRBV6-4 and TRBJ2-3; D not certain. Germline V gives CDR1 MRHNA, CDR2 SNTAGT. The CDR3 contains 14 residues. V gave up 0 bases and J gave up 2 bases, with 6 bases separating them. The DNA for the CDR3 is TGTGCCAGCAGTGACTCCGGGTTCACAGATACGCAGTATTTT. Amino acid sequence: CASSDSGFTDTQYF.

V is TRBV29-1 and J is TRBJ1-1; TRBD1 agrees at 8 bases. CDR1 and CDR2 (germline): SQVTM, ANQGSEA. With V trimmed by 4 bases and J by 9 bases, 7 bases remained unmatched. The CDR3 totals 12 residues. CDR3: CSVVPGQAQAFF. In nucleotides, the CDR3 is TGCAGCGTTGTTCCGGGACAGGCTCAAGCTTTCTTT.

The chain links TRBV24-1 to TRBJ1-2; a possible D gene is TRBD1 (5 bases). The V gene lost 2 bases and the J gene lost 4 bases, with 16 bases spanning the gap. This CDR3 has 16 amino acids. The germline CDR1 and CDR2 sequences are KGHDR and SFDVKD. CDR3 in amino acids: CATSDYDQGGAYGYTF. The CDR3 DNA is TGTGCCACCAGTGATTACGATCAGGGAGGCGCCTATGGCTACACCTTC.

The J gene is TRBJ2-1, the V gene TRBV10-1, with 7 bases matching TRBD2. The length of the CDR3 is 18 residues. V shed 5 bases, J shed 0 bases, and the junction held 13 bases outside the gene matches. Germline lookup yields CDR1 WNHNN and CDR2 SYGVQD (reference sequence). The CDR3 DNA is TGCGCCAGCAGTCCCCGGGGGAGGGGTCGTGTCTCCTACAATGAGCAGTTCTTC. Amino acids: CASSPRGRGRVSYNEQFF.

This rearrangement joins TRBV3-1 (or the pseudogene TRBV3-2) to TRBJ2-7, with D tentatively TRBD2 (6 bases). The germline V gene has CDR1 LGHDT and CDR2 YNNKEL (reference sequence). The germline V and J ends were trimmed by 0 bases and 2 bases, with 20 bases remaining between them. The CDR3 is made up of 18 amino acids. This CDR3 reads CASSQEEGSGTLPYEQYF. CDR3 coding DNA: TGTGCCAGCAGCCAAGAAGAGGGGTCGGGGACTCTCCCCTACGAGCAGTACTTC.

The rearrangement links TRBV27 to TRBJ2-7, with 12 bases aligning to TRBD2. With V trimmed by 3 bases and J by 0 bases, 6 bases remained unmatched. The V gene's germline CDR1 is MNHEY and CDR2 SMNVEV (reference sequence). The length of the CDR3 is 17 residues. The CDR3 spells CASSFFRTSGVSYEQYF. Here the CDR3 DNA reads TGTGCCAGCAGTTTCTTCCGGACTAGCGGGGTCTCCTACGAGCAGTACTTC.

This clone has only a few counts. The chain links TRBV7-6 to TRBJ2-2, with 9 bases matching TRBD2. With 3 bases clipped from V and 6 bases from J, the junction kept 5 bases outside the gene matches. CDR1 is SGHVS and CDR2 is FNYEAQ in the germline V gene. The CDR3 runs to 15 residues. CDR3 sequence: CASSFTSGSAGELFF. The CDR3 bases are TGTGCCAGCAGCTTTACTAGCGGGTCTGCCGGGGAGCTGTTTTTT.

V gene TRBV7-2 combines with J gene TRBJ2-2, with 10 bases matching TRBD2. Unmatched junction bases numbered 4, after V lost 2 bases and J lost 7 bases. The CDR3 loop spans 15 amino acids. From germline, CDR1 is SGHTA and CDR2 FQGNSA. CDR3 in DNA: TGTGCCAGCAGCTTACTAGCGGGAGCGGTCGGGGAGCTGTTTTTT. It is translated as CASSLLAGAVGELFF.

The gene calls are TRBV5-6 and TRBJ2-1; weak D call: TRBD1 (6 bases). V lost 4 bases and J 8 bases, leaving 13 bases between the germline ends. CDR3 length: 13 amino acids. Per germline, CDR1 SGHDT and CDR2 YYEEEE. This chain's CDR3 is CASSRNRVDEQFF. CDR3 bases: TGTGCCAGCAGCAGAAACAGGGTTGATGAGCAGTTCTTC.

This chain uses TRBV18 with TRBJ1-2; 9 bases are a match to TRBD1. Germline assignment: CDR1 KGHSH and CDR2 LQKENI. J was trimmed by 2 bases and V by 3 bases; bases with no gene match: 13. CDR3 length equals 18 residues. This CDR3 reads CASSPRGGGQGGNYGYTF. In DNA form, the CDR3 reads TGTGCCAGCTCACCGCGTGGCGGGGGACAGGGAGGCAACTATGGCTACACCTTC.

The V call is TRBV5-1, the J call TRBJ1-5; D not certain. V was clipped by 0 bases and J by 3 bases, with 10 bases between them. The CDR3 has 15 amino acids. Germline V lookup: CDR1 SGHRS, CDR2 YFSETQ. The CDR3 region is CASSLGDTYNQPQHF. In DNA form, the CDR3 reads TGCGCCAGCAGCTTGGGTGACACCTACAATCAGCCCCAGCATTTT.

This rearrangement joins TRBV19 to TRBJ2-7; D perhaps matches TRBD1 (5 bases). Deletions cut 5 bases from V and 3 bases from J, with 8 bases between. Germline V gene data show CDR1 as LNHDA and CDR2 as SQIVND (reference sequence). The CDR3 is 12 amino acids. The CDR3 DNA is TGTGCCAGTAGTTACCAGGGCTACGAGCAGTACTTC. Protein product: CASSYQGYEQYF.

This clone has only one observation. CDR3 in amino acids: CASSSPAGTENEQYF. CDR3 bases: TGTGCCAGCAGCTCACCAGCGGGTACTGAAAACGAGCAGTACTTC. The gene calls are TRBV7-9 and TRBJ2-7, with D perhaps matching TRBD2 (6 bases). Per germline, CDR1 SEHNR and CDR2 FQNEAQ (reference sequence). The CDR3 is 15 amino acids. The germline V and J ends were trimmed by 4 bases and 5 bases, with 18 bases remaining between them.

This clone has a single count. The J gene is TRBJ2-7, the V gene TRBV19; 11 positions match TRBD2. This CDR3 has 15 residues. V was clipped by 3 bases and J by 4 bases; unmatched bases: 5. Germline-derived CDR1 and CDR2 are LNHDA and SQIVND (reference sequence). CDR3 amino acids: CASSMGGLAGYEQYF. The CDR3 DNA sequence: TGTGCCAGTAGTATGGGCGGACTAGCGGGTTACGAGCAGTACTTC.

The CDR3 protein is CASRATSATDTQYF. In nucleotides, the CDR3 is TGTGCCAGCAGGGCGACTAGCGCCACAGATACGCAGTATTTT. The genes are TRBV6-4 and TRBJ2-3, with TRBD2 matching over 8 bases. The CDR3 consists of 14 residues. Unmatched junction bases numbered 4, after V lost 6 bases and J lost 2 bases. Per germline, CDR1 MRHNA and CDR2 SNTAGT.

The rearrangement links TRBV3-1 (or the pseudogene TRBV3-2) to TRBJ1-3, with D uncertain. The length of the CDR3 is 12 residues. Trimming took off 6 bases at V and 2 bases at J, with 5 bases between the two ends. Germline lookup yields CDR1 LGHDT and CDR2 YNNKEL (reference sequence). The CDR3: CASSPTGNTIYF. The CDR3 DNA reads as TGTGCCAGCAGTCCTACTGGAAACACCATATATTTT.

The chain uses TRBV7-2 and TRBJ2-1, with 8 bases aligning to TRBD2. The germline gives CDR1 SGHTA, CDR2 FQGNSA. The CDR3 spans 16 residues. Losses at the gene ends were 1 base for V and 2 bases for J; bases not matched to a gene: 4. The CDR3 DNA sequence: TGTGCCAGCAGCTTAGTTAGCGGGGTTCCCTACAATGAGCAGTTCTTC. The encoded protein is CASSLVSGVPYNEQFF.